This TCR beta chain stems from a study of blood T cells in healthy people across ages. The use of a sample-barcoded 5' primer and a J-beta primer mix characterized a second PCR of about 6 to 12 cycles. TCRdb re-called the 5' RACE reads through MiXCR, storing one row per CDR3 protein. The table lists roughly 800,000 distinct CDR3 sequences, around 25% of them singletons. The ends lost 7 bases at V and 7 bases at J; junction bases unmatched: 5. CDR3 length: 12 residues. Looked up from germline, CDR1 is SQVTM and CDR2 is ANQGSEA. The sample was also reused in another study, on T cells of mothers and their children.

The clonotype was recovered from a boy aged 10-17 years in good health. The chain couples TRBV29-1 to TRBJ1-5; 9 nucleotides agree with TRBD1. Sequencing was carried out using blood. In nucleotides, the CDR3 is TGCAGCGCCCGACAGGGGGACCAGCCCCAGCATTTT. This encodes CSARQGDQPQHF.